The following is a TCR beta chain sequence with its context. This sample also contains other DNA sequences that code for the same CDR3. This record belongs to a study of shared clonotypes between healthy human individuals. Naive CD8 cells, CD45RO-negative and positively selected for CCR7, excluded terminally differentiated effector memory CD45RA+ cells. Repertoires were generated with immunoSEQ multiplex PCR, while TCRdb's copy carries only in-frame clones and drops some. This sample has millions of clones, with around 96% found just once. This receptor was taken from a young man in good health. Material: naive CD8+ T cells sorted from blood.

CDR3 residues: CASSQGPTDTQYF. The DNA for the CDR3 is TGCGCCAGCAGCCAGGGGCCCACAGATACGCAGTATTTT. The V and J genes are TRBV4-1 and TRBJ2-3; D is possibly TRBD1 (5 bases). The CDR3 has 13 amino acids. The V and J ends lost 3 bases and 2 bases respectively, with 6 bases between them. Per germline, CDR1 MGHRA and CDR2 YSYEKL.